This entry lists 24 T cell receptor beta chains sequenced from one sample in a study of regulatory T cells in long-lasting Graves disease. Through Arm-PCR of CDR3 regions and iRepertoire HTBI primers, TCR beta libraries were built. TCRdb re-analysed the multiplex PCR reads in MiXCR, keeping a single row per CDR3 protein. The repertoire has roughly 610,000 distinct CDR3 sequences, more than 15% of them found once; the top ten carry more than 10%. Time point in this sample: newly diagnosed GD, antithyroid drugs for less than 3 months. Construction of the TCR library relied on RNA isolated from PBMCs. These records were also assigned to another study, of T cells in Graves' hyperthyroidism and ophthalmopathy.

The sequencing here drew on peripheral blood mononuclear cells (PBMCs), taken at new diagnosis, from a patient treated with antithyroid drugs. Every receptor here comes from a man aged 18 to 30 with Graves disease.

Notes on this clonotype: This may be a read error: a much more frequent sequence differs by one nucleotide. The CDR3 DNA sequence: TGTGCCAGCAGTTCCCTGGACAGGATACTTTTCACTGAAGCTTTCTTT. Protein: CASSSLDRILFTEAFF. The rearrangement uses TRBV12-3 or TRBV12-4 and TRBJ1-1, with 7 positions matching TRBD1. The CDR3 consists of 16 residues. The V and J ends lost 4 bases and 4 bases, in that order; junction bases with no gene match: 12.

V gene TRBV20-1 combines with J gene TRBJ2-3; D is ambiguous. The germline V gene has CDR1 DFQATT and CDR2 SNEGSKA (reference sequence). The CDR3 loop spans 12 amino acids. The CDR3 coding sequence is TGCTTGGAGTTGTGGGACACAGATACGCAGTATTTT. Translating gives CLELWDTDTQYF.

In this sample, this clonotype turned up a few times. The chain couples TRBV6-5 to TRBJ1-2; 10 nucleotides line up with TRBD1. CDR3 length: 15 residues. Unmatched junction bases numbered 5, after V lost 1 base and J lost 6 bases. Germline V CDR1 and CDR2: MNHEY, SVGAGI. The CDR3 here is CASSYFQGQGNGYTF. CDR3 nucleotide sequence: TGTGCCAGCAGTTACTTTCAGGGACAGGGGAATGGCTACACCTTC.

The V call is TRBV28, the J call TRBJ1-5; the D is unclear. CDR1 is MDHEN, CDR2 SYDVKM, per germline. Trimming removed 6 bases at V and 3 bases at J, with 15 bases between. The CDR3 contains 15 residues. CDR3 sequence (DNA): TGTGCCAGCAGGCTATTTCGGGGAGACAATCAGCCCCAGCATTTT. Residues: CASRLFRGDNQPQHF. The full variable domain, with the rest looked up from reference TRBV28 and TRBJ1-5, is DVKVTQSSRYLVKRTGEKVFLECVQDMDHENMFWYRQDPGLGLRLIYFSYDVKMKEKGDIPEGYSVSREKKERFSLILESASTNQTSMYLCASRLFRGDNQPQHFGDGTRLSIL.

This sequence joins TRBV28 and TRBJ1-2; 7 bases are a match to TRBD1. The CDR3 totals 14 residues. V was clipped by 5 bases and J by 7 bases; unmatched bases: 10. The germline gives CDR1 MDHEN, CDR2 SYDVKM. CDR3 amino acids: CASSPRQGSSGYTF. Written as DNA, the CDR3 is TGTGCCAGCAGTCCCCGACAGGGCAGCAGTGGCTACACCTTC.

This clonotype occurred a few times. This chain joins TRBV25-1 and TRBJ1-4; tentative D call: TRBD1 (5 bases). V lost 6 bases, J lost 8 bases, and 22 bases lay in between. The CDR3 covers 16 residues. The germline gives CDR1 MGHDK, CDR2 SYGVNS. DNA for the CDR3: TGTGCCAGCAGCCCCCTGGGGGGAGGGCTCATGGAAAAACTGTTTTTT. Its protein product is CASSPLGGGLMEKLFF.

The rearrangement uses TRBV20-1 and TRBJ2-7, with 8 bases aligning to TRBD1. Per germline, CDR1 DFQATT and CDR2 SNEGSKA (reference sequence). The V gene end was trimmed by 6 bases and the J gene end by 6 bases; junction bases not matched to a gene: 10. This CDR3 contains 13 residues. The CDR3 bases are TGCAGTGCAATCGGACAGGGCACTTTCGAGCAGTACTTC. This sequence encodes CSAIGQGTFEQYF.

This clonotype occurred many times. The CDR3 region has the DNA TGTGCCAGCAGTCAAGGGACTAGCGGGAGGTTCCAAGAGACCCAGTACTTC. Protein product: CASSQGTSGRFQETQYF. The V gene is TRBV6-1, the J gene TRBJ2-5; 15 bases agree with TRBD2. With V trimmed by 5 bases and J by 1 base, 5 bases remained unmatched. Germline CDR1 MNHNS, CDR2 SASEGT. This CDR3 comprises 17 residues.

This clonotype showed up just a few times. DNA for the CDR3: TGTGCCAGCAGCCCCGGACTAGCGGGAGGGGGAGATACGCAGTATTTT. Its translation: CASSPGLAGGGDTQYF. The gene calls are TRBV28 and TRBJ2-3; 15 nucleotides match TRBD2. The CDR3 is 16 residues long. The V and J ends lost 6 bases and 5 bases, in that order; junction bases with no gene match: 6. CDR1 is MDHEN and CDR2 is SYDVKM in the germline V gene.

Comment on this clonotype: A much larger clone differs by one base, so this may be a read error. This chain uses TRBV28 with TRBJ1-5; D gene uncertain. Germline CDR1 is MDHEN and CDR2 is SYDVKM. This CDR3 has 12 residues. In DNA form, the CDR3 reads TGTGTCAGCAGAGTTATAAATCAGCCCCAGCATTTT. Encoded protein: CVSRVINQPQHF.

There are a few counts of this clonotype. The chain carries TRBV2 and TRBJ2-2; maybe TRBD2 (6 bases). Trimming pared 7 bases from V and 6 bases from J, leaving 15 bases between. The CDR3 contains 14 residues. Per the germline V gene, CDR1 is SNHLY and CDR2 is FYNNEI. The CDR3 sequence: CASIVGGGAGELFF. In DNA, the CDR3 is TGTGCCAGCATTGTCGGTGGAGGGGCCGGGGAGCTGTTTTTT.

This chain connects TRBV5-1 to TRBJ1-1; no clear D gene. V shed 7 bases and J shed 1 base, with 17 bases lying between them. Germline assignment: CDR1 SGHRS and CDR2 YFSETQ. The CDR3 length is 15 residues. The DNA for the CDR3 is TGCGCCAGCCAGACGGCCGCTTTGGCGAACACTGAAGCTTTCTTT. It is translated as CASQTAALANTEAFF.

The table lists this clonotype with many counts. CDR3 amino acids: CASSFLDRGKETQYF. The CDR3 region has the DNA TGTGCCAGCAGCTTCTTAGACAGGGGAAAAGAGACCCAGTACTTC. The rearrangement uses TRBV3-1 and TRBJ2-5, with 8 bases matching TRBD1. With V trimmed by 5 bases and J by 3 bases, 8 bases remained unmatched. Germline V gene sequence: CDR1 LGHDT, CDR2 YNNKEL (reference sequence). This CDR3 is built from 15 residues.

This clonotype was detected only a few times. The V and J genes are TRBV6-2 or TRBV6-3 and TRBJ1-5; 8 bases agree with TRBD1. The CDR3 has 17 residues. The germline V gene has CDR1 MNHEY and CDR2 SVGEGT. Trimming took 7 bases from V and 0 from J; bases not matched to a gene: 11. CDR3 in amino acids: CASTKQGGAPSNQPQHF. DNA for the CDR3: TGTGCCAGCACCAAACAGGGGGGAGCCCCTAGCAATCAGCCCCAGCATTTT.

This clonotype appeared many times. This chain links TRBV5-1 with TRBJ2-7, with 10 bases that match TRBD2. CDR3 length equals 17 residues. Germline trimming cut 3 bases from V and 4 bases from J; bases unmatched to any gene: 13. Germline V gives CDR1 SGHRS, CDR2 YFSETQ. CDR3: CASSSGYGASGSYEQYF. The CDR3 bases are TGCGCCAGCAGCTCGGGATACGGGGCTAGCGGGAGTTACGAGCAGTACTTC.

This clonotype was counted at least ten times. The chain combines TRBV7-8 with TRBJ1-1; 7 positions match TRBD1. The CDR3 is 16 amino acids. V lost 3 bases and J lost 5; bases outside the gene matches: 12. The V gene's germline CDR1 is SGHVS and CDR2 FQNEAQ. Written as DNA, the CDR3 is TGTGCCAGCAGCTTTGTCCGGAGACAGGGAAGGACTGAAGCTTTCTTT. It codes for CASSFVRRQGRTEAFF.

This clonotype was picked up a small number of times. This chain joins TRBV9 and TRBJ2-7; 8 nucleotides line up with TRBD1. CDR1 and CDR2 from the germline V gene are SGDLS and YYNGEE. The V gene end was trimmed by 4 bases and the J gene end by 1 base; junction bases not matched to a gene: 13. The CDR3 runs to 17 residues. The CDR3 bases are TGTGCCAGCAGCAGCTCAGGGGGCGAGTTAGGGTCCTACGAGCAGTACTTC. Protein sequence: CASSSSGGELGSYEQYF.

This clonotype was found a few times. This chain joins TRBV11-2 and TRBJ2-3; unclear D gene. Germline V gene lookup returns CDR1 SGHAT and CDR2 FQNNGV. The CDR3 contains 14 residues. Trimming removed 1 base from V and 1 base from J, with 6 bases in between. The CDR3 DNA is TGTGCCAGCAGCTTAGGAGACGGCACAGATACGCAGTATTTT. Residues: CASSLGDGTDTQYF.

This chain joins TRBV5-6 and TRBJ1-5, with no clear D. The germline V gene encodes CDR1 SGHDT and CDR2 YYEEEE. V shed 1 base and J shed 7 bases, with 6 bases lying between them. There are 12 residues in the CDR3. The CDR3 loop is CASSLLRQPQHF. CDR3 bases: TGTGCCAGCAGCTTGTTGAGACAGCCCCAGCATTTT.

This clonotype was recorded many times. Written as DNA, the CDR3 is TGCGCCAGCAGCTTGGTGCAGCTTGAGCAGTTCTTC. Translation gives CASSLVQLEQFF. This rearrangement joins TRBV5-1 to TRBJ2-1; D gene unclear. Germline V lookup: CDR1 SGHRS, CDR2 YFSETQ. V lost 0 bases, J lost 9 bases, and 7 bases lay in between. The CDR3 covers 12 residues.

As concerns this clonotype: Possible read error: a much larger clone is one base away. The chain has TRBV30 and TRBJ1-1; no definite D call. Germline CDR1 reads GTSNPN; CDR2 reads SVGIG (reference sequence). Deletions cut 5 bases from V and 0 bases from J, with 13 bases between. CDR3 length equals 14 residues. CDR3 residues: CAWGANSLNTEAFF. DNA of the CDR3: TGTGCCTGGGGCGCTAACAGCCTGAACACTGAAGCTTTCTTT.

Many counts were recorded for this clonotype. V is TRBV3-1 and J is TRBJ2-1, with TRBD2 matching 7 bases. Germline-derived CDR1 and CDR2 are LGHDT and YNNKEL (reference sequence). The CDR3 is made up of 17 amino acids. V dropped 0 bases and J dropped 9; count of bases not matched to a gene: 14. The CDR3 DNA reads as TGTGCCAGCAGCCAAGATCCCGGGACTACCCATACCACTGAGCAGTTCTTC. It translates to CASSQDPGTTHTTEQFF.

The gene calls are TRBV2 and TRBJ1-3; D is perhaps TRBD1 (6 bases). The V gene's germline CDR1 is SNHLY and CDR2 FYNNEI. The CDR3 totals 16 residues. The V gene lost 6 bases and the J gene lost 3 bases, with 18 bases spanning the gap. CDR3 sequence (DNA): TGTGCCAGCAGCCCAGGGCAGGGGATGGGTGGAAACACCATATATTTT. It translates to CASSPGQGMGGNTIYF.

This clonotype was seen at least ten times. This chain joins TRBV12-3 or TRBV12-4 and TRBJ1-5, with D possibly TRBD1 on 5 matching bases. With 7 bases removed from V and 0 bases from J, the gap between germline ends came to 16 bases. The CDR3 covers 16 residues. CDR3 nucleotide sequence: TGTGCCAGCACCAAATCGGTAGGGACTAGCAATCAGCCCCAGCATTTT. It codes for CASTKSVGTSNQPQHF.